What follows are 15 T cell receptor beta chains derived from one specimen sequenced in a study of blood T cell repertoires in COVID-19. The assay was immunoSEQ multiplex PCR, and TCRdb's table has in-frame clones only and misses some. The sample lists some 130,000 clones, about 72% seen once, with 11% in the top ten. Sequenced material: peripheral blood. The receptors here all came from a man in his sixties who had recovered from COVID-19.

J is TRBJ2-3 and V is TRBV4-1; a possible D gene is TRBD2 (6 bases). V lost 4 bases and J lost 0, with 14 bases in between. This CDR3 contains 16 residues. From germline, CDR1 is MGHRA and CDR2 YSYEKL. The CDR3 coding sequence is TGCGCCAGCAGCCTTTCGGGACTTCCTAGCACAGATACGCAGTATTTT. It is translated as CASSLSGLPSTDTQYF.

The rearrangement uses TRBV19 and TRBJ1-1, with D possibly being TRBD1 (5 bases). Trimming shortened V by 6 bases and J by 4 bases, and 15 bases separated the two germline ends. The germline V gene encodes CDR1 LNHDA and CDR2 SQIVND (reference sequence). The CDR3 runs to 14 residues. The CDR3 DNA reads as TGTGCCAGTAGGGGCCGTATCGGGGGCACTGAAGCTTTCTTT. This translates into CASRGRIGGTEAFF.

The V gene is TRBV28, the J gene TRBJ2-2; 10 bases match TRBD1. CDR1 and CDR2 (germline): MDHEN, SYDVKM. This CDR3 is built from 16 residues. V lost 6 bases and J lost 4; bases outside the gene matches: 8. CDR3 sequence reads: CASSPGTGAFTGELFF. The CDR3, as DNA: TGTGCCAGCAGCCCAGGGACAGGGGCCTTCACCGGGGAGCTGTTTTTT.

This clone was seen just once. The rearrangement uses TRBV2 and TRBJ2-5; D gene uncertain. Trimming stripped 6 bases from V and 2 bases from J, with 4 bases between. From germline, CDR1 is SNHLY and CDR2 FYNNEI. The CDR3 runs 11 residues. The CDR3 DNA reads as TGTGCCAGCAGCTCTCAAGAGACCCAGTACTTC. Encoded protein: CASSSQETQYF. The variable domain in full, completed from reference TRBV2 and TRBJ2-5, reads EPEVTQTPSHQVTQMGQEVILRCVPISNHLYFYWYRQILGQKVEFLVSFYNNEISEKSEIFDDQFSVERPDGSNFTLKIRSTKLEDSAMYFCASSSQETQYFGPGTRLLVL.

The genes are TRBV6-6 and TRBJ1-2; TRBD1 matches at 8 bases. After removal of 0 bases from V and 3 bases from J, the junction contained 3 bases not matched to a gene. Per the germline V gene, CDR1 is MNHNY and CDR2 is SVGAGI (reference sequence). This CDR3 region has 15 residues. The CDR3 coding sequence is TGTGCCAGCAGTTACTCCCCGGGACAGGACTATGGCTACACCTTC. Amino acids: CASSYSPGQDYGYTF.

The chain has TRBV4-2 and TRBJ1-5, with TRBD1 matching over 7 bases. V gave up 0 bases and J gave up 4 bases; unmatched junction bases: 3. This CDR3 region has 15 residues. CDR1 is LGHNA and CDR2 is YNFKEQ in the germline V gene. In DNA form, the CDR3 reads TGTGCCAGCAGCCAAGATGGCAGGGGGAATCAGCCCCAGCATTTT. Its protein product is CASSQDGRGNQPQHF.

This sequence joins TRBV5-1 and TRBJ2-3; 8 bases align to TRBD2. Germline V CDR1 and CDR2: SGHRS, YFSETQ. The CDR3 spans 16 residues. V lost 4 bases and J lost 1; bases outside the gene matches: 8. CDR3 region: CASSLRLASGTDTQYF. Written as DNA, the CDR3 is TGCGCCAGCAGCCTTCGACTAGCGTCAGGCACAGATACGCAGTATTTT.

The CDR3 DNA is TGTGCCAGCTCACCCGGGACAGGAGGCGAGCAGTACTTC. Protein sequence: CASSPGTGGEQYF. The J gene is TRBJ2-7, the V gene TRBV18; TRBD1 matches at 8 bases. The germline V gene encodes CDR1 KGHSH and CDR2 LQKENI. This CDR3 region has 13 residues. V gave up 3 bases and J gave up 6 bases; unmatched junction bases: 4. The full variable domain, completed using reference TRBV18 and TRBJ2-7, is NAGVMQNPRHLVRRRGQEARLRCSPMKGHSHVYWYRQLPEEGLKFMVYLQKENIIDESGMPKERFSAEFPKEGPSILRIQQVVRGDSAAYFCASSPGTGGEQYFGPGTRLTVT.

The chain recombines TRBV28 with TRBJ1-3, with D possibly TRBD1 on 6 matching bases. V shed 4 bases and J shed 4 bases, with 11 bases lying between them. From germline, CDR1 is MDHEN and CDR2 SYDVKM. The CDR3 spans 14 residues. Here the CDR3 DNA reads TGTGCCAGCAGTTACGGGACAACAGGAAACACCATATATTTT. Translated, it gives CASSYGTTGNTIYF.

This clone was detected only a few times. This sequence joins TRBV29-1 and TRBJ1-4; 9 bases map to TRBD1. The length of the CDR3 is 13 residues. With V trimmed by 5 bases and J by 7 bases, 5 bases remained unmatched. Germline V CDR1 and CDR2: SQVTM, ANQGSEA. CDR3 loop: CSVQTGGGEKLFF. The CDR3 DNA is TGCAGCGTTCAGACAGGGGGAGGTGAAAAACTGTTTTTT.

This clone came up a few times. This chain uses TRBV9 with TRBJ1-4, with 9 bases lining up with TRBD1. Germline loops: CDR1 SGDLS, CDR2 YYNGEE. This CDR3 contains 16 residues. The trim removed 4 bases at V and 3 bases at J, leaving 7 bases unmatched. Here the CDR3 reads CASSQTDRGANEKLFF. In nucleotides, the CDR3 is TGTGCCAGCAGCCAAACCGACAGGGGGGCTAATGAAAAACTGTTTTTT.

The chain is built from TRBV5-1 and TRBJ2-1; D perhaps matches TRBD1 (7 bases). In germline, CDR1 is SGHRS, CDR2 YFSETQ. The CDR3 loop spans 16 amino acids. V was clipped by 4 bases and J by 9 bases, with 23 bases between them. The DNA for the CDR3 is TGCGCCAGCAGCCCGGACTTGGGGCAGGGGGGTGCTGAGCAGTTCTTC. This gives the protein CASSPDLGQGGAEQFF.

The rearrangement joins TRBV10-3 to TRBJ1-5; D not resolved. The V end lost 3 bases, the J end lost 4 bases, and 4 bases lay between the germline ends. The CDR3 has 12 residues. From germline, CDR1 is ENHRY and CDR2 SYGVKD. The CDR3 here is CAISESNQPQHF. The CDR3 DNA follows: TGTGCCATCAGTGAATCTAATCAGCCCCAGCATTTT.

The rearrangement joins TRBV19 to TRBJ1-5, with 8 nucleotides matching TRBD1. CDR1 and CDR2 from the germline V gene are LNHDA and SQIVND (reference sequence). The CDR3 has 14 residues. After removal of 6 bases from V and 4 bases from J, the junction contained 5 bases not matched to a gene. This chain's CDR3 is CASSPTGANQPQHF. In nucleotides, the CDR3 is TGTGCCAGTAGCCCGACAGGGGCTAATCAGCCCCAGCATTTT.

This chain uses TRBV29-1 with TRBJ2-5, with a possible D match to TRBD1 (5 bases). Germline-derived CDR1 and CDR2 are SQVTM and ANQGSEA. V was shortened by 6 bases and J by 2 bases, with 10 bases between the two germline ends. CDR3 size: 12 residues. The DNA for the CDR3 is TGCAGCGTCGGTGACAGACAAGAGACCCAGTACTTC. Protein: CSVGDRQETQYF.